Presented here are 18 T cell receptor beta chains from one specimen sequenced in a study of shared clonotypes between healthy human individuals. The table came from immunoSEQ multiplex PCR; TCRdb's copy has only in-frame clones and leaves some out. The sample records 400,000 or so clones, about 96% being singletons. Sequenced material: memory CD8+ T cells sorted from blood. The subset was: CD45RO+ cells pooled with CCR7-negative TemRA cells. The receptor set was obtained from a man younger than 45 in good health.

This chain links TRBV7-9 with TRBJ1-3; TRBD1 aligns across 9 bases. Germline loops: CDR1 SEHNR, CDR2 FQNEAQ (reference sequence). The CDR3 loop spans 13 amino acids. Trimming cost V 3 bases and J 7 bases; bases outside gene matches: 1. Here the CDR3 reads CASSFGQGNTIYF. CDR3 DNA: TGTGCCAGCAGCTTCGGACAGGGGAACACCATATATTTT.

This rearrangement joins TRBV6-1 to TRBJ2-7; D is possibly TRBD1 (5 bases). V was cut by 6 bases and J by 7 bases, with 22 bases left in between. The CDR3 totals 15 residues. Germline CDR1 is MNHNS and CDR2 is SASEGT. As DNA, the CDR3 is TGTGCCAGCAGCCCCGACGAGTTTTGGGGCAAGGAGCAGTACTTC. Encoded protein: CASSPDEFWGKEQYF.

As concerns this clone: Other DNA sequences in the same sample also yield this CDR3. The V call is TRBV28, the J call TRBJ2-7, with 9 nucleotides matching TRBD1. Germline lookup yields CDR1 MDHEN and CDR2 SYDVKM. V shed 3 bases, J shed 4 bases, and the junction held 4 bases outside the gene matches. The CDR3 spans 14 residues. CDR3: CASSLGQGGYEQYF. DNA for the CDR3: TGTGCCAGCAGTTTGGGACAGGGAGGGTACGAGCAGTACTTC.

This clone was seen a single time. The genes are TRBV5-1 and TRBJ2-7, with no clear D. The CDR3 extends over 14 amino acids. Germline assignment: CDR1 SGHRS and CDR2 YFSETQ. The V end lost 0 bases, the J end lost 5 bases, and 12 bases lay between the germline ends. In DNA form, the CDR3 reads TGCGCCAGCAGCTTGGGATCCCCCTCAAACGAGCAGTACTTC. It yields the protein CASSLGSPSNEQYF.

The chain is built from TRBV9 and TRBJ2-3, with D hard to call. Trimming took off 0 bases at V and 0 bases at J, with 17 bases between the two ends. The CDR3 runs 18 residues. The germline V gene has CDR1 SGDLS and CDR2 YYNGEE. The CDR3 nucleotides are TGTGCCAGCAGCGTAGAGGGAAACGGCCTCGGGAGCACAGATACGCAGTATTTT. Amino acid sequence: CASSVEGNGLGSTDTQYF.

The CDR3 sequence: CAWSVDSPSEQYF. The CDR3 bases are TGTGCCTGGAGTGTAGACAGTCCAAGCGAGCAGTACTTC. The rearrangement uses TRBV30 and TRBJ2-7; D perhaps matches TRBD1 (5 bases). CDR3 size: 13 residues. The germline V gene has CDR1 GTSNPN and CDR2 SVGIG (reference sequence). V gave up 0 bases and J gave up 6 bases, with 12 bases separating them.

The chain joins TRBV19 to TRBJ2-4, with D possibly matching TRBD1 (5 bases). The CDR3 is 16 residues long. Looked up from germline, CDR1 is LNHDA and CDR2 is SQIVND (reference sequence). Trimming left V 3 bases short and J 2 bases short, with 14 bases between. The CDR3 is CASSMGGAGTKNIQYF. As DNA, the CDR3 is TGTGCCAGTAGTATGGGTGGGGCTGGGACCAAAAACATTCAGTACTTC.

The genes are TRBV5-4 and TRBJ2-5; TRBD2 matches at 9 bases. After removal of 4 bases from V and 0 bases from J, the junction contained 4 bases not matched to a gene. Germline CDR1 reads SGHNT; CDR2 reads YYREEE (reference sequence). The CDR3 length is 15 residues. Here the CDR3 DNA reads TGTGCCAGCAGCCATACTAGCGGGTACCAAGAGACCCAGTACTTC. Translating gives CASSHTSGYQETQYF.

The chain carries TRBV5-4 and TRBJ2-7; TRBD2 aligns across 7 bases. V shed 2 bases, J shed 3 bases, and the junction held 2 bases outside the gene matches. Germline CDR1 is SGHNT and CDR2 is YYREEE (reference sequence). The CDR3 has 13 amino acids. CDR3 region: CASSFGTNYEQYF. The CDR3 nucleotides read TGTGCCAGCAGCTTTGGGACTAACTACGAGCAGTACTTC.

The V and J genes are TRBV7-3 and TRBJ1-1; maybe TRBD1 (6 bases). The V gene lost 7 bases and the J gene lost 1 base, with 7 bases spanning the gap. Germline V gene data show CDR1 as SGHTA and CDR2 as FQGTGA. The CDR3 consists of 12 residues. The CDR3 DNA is TGTGCCAGCAAGACAGGGAACACTGAAGCTTTCTTT. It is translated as CASKTGNTEAFF.

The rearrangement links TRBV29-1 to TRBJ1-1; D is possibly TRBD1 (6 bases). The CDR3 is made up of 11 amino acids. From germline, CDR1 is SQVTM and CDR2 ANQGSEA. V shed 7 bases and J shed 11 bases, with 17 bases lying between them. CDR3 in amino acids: CSGLRGGEAFF. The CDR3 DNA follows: TGCAGCGGACTTCGGGGGGGCGAGGCTTTCTTT.

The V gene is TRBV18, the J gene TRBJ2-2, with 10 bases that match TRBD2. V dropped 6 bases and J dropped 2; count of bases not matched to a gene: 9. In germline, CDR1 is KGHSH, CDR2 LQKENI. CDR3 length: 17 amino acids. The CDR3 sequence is CASSLIAGGLNTGELFF. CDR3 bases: TGTGCCAGCTCGCTTATAGCGGGAGGCTTAAACACCGGGGAGCTGTTTTTT.

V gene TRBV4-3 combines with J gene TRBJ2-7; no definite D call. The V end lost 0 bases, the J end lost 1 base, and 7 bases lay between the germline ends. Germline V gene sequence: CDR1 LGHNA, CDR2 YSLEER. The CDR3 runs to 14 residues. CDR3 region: CASSQEWDSYEQYF. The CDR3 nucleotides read TGCGCCAGCAGCCAAGAATGGGATTCCTACGAGCAGTACTTC.

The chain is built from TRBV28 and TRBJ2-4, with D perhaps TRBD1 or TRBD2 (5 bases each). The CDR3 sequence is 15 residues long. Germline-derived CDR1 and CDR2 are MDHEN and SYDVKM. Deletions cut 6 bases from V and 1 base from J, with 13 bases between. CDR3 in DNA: TGTGCCAGCAGAAAGCTCAGGGAGGCCAAAAACATTCAGTACTTC. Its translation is CASRKLREAKNIQYF.

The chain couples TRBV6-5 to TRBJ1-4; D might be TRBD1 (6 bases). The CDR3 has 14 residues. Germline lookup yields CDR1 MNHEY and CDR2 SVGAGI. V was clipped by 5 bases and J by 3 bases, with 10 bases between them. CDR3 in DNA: TGTGCCAGCAGTCGGACAGTCCCTAATGAAAAACTGTTTTTT. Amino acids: CASSRTVPNEKLFF.

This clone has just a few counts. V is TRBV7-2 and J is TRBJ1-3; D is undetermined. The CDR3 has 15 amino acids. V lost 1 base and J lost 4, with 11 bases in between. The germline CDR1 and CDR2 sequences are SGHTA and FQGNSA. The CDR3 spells CASSLVGWAGNTIYF. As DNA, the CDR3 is TGTGCCAGCAGCTTAGTGGGGTGGGCAGGAAACACCATATATTTT.

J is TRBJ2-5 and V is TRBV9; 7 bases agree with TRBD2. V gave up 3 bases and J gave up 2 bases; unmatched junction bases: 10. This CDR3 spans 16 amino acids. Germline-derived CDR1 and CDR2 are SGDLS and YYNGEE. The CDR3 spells CASSAFWGGFQETQYF. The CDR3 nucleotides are TGTGCCAGCAGCGCGTTTTGGGGAGGGTTTCAAGAGACCCAGTACTTC.

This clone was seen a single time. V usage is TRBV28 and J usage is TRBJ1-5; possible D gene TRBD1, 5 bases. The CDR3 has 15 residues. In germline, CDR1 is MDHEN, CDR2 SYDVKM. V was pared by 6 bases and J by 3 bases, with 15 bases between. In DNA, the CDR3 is TGTGCCAGCAGCTCGGGGGGAGACCTCAATCAGCCCCAGCATTTT. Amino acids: CASSSGGDLNQPQHF.